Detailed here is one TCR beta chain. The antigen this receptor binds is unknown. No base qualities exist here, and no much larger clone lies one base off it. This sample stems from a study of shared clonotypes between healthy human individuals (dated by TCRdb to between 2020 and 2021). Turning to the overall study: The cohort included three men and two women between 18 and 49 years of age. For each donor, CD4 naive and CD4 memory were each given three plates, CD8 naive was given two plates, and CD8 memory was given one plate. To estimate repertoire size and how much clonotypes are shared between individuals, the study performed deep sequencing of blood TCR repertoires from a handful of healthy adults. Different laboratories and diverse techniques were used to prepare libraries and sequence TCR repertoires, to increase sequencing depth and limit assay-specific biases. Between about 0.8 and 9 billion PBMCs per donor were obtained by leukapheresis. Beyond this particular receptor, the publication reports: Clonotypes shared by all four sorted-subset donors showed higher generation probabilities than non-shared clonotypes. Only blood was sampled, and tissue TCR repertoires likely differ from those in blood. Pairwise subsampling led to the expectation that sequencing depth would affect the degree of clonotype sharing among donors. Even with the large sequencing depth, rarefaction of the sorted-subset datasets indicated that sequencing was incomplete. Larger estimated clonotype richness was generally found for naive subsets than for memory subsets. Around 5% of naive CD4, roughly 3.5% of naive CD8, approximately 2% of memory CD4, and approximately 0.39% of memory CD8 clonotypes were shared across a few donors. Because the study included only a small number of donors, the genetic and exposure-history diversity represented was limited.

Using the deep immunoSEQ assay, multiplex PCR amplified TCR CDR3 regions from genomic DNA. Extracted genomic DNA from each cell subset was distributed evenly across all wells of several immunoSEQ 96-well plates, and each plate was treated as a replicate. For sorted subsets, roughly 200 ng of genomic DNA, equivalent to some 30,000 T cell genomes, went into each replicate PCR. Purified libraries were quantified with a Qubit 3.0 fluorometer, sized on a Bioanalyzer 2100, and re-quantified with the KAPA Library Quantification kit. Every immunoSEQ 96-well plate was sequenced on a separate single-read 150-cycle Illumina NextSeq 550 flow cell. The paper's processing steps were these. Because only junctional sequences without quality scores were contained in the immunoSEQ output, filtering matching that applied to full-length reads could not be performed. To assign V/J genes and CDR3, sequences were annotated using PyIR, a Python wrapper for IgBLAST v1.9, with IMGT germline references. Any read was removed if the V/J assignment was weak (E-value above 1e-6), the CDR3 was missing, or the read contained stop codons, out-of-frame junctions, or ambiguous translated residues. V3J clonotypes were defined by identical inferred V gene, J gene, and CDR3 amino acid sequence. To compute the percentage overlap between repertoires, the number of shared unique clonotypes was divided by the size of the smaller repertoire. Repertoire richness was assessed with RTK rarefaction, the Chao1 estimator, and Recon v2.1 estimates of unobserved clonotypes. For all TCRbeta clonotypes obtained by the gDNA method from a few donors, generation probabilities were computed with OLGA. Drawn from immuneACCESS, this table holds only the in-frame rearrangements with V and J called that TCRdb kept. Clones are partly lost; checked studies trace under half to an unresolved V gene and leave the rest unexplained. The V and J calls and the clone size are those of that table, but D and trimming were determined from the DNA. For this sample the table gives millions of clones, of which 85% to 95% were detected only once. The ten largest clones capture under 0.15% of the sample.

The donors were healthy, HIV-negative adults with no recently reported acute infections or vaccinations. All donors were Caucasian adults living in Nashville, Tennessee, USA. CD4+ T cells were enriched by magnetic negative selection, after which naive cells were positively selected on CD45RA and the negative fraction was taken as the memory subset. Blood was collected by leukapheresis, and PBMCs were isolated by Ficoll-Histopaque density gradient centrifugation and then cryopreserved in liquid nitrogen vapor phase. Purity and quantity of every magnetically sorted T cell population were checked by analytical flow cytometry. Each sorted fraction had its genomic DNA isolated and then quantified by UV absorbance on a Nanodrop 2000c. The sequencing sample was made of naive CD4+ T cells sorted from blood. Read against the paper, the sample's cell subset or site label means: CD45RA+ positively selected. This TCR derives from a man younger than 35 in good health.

CDR3 reads: CASSSVLGVTGELFF. Read as DNA, the sequence is TGTGCCAGCAGCTCTGTCTTGGGCGTCACCGGGGAGCTGTTTTTT. The V and J genes are TRBV9 and TRBJ2-2; no D gene call is confident. From the cysteine up to the phenylalanine, the CDR3 has a length of 15 residues. Here the CDR3 DNA is all that survives: 45 bases in frame from base 1. CDR1 and CDR2 are drawn from the germline V gene: SGDLS, YYNGEE. V and J are truncated by 4 bases and 4 bases respectively, leaving an intervening sequence of 14 bases.